The clone carrying this T cell receptor beta chain was seen many times. Amplification targeted TCR beta CDR3 regions from RNA transcripts. Carried out on the TCR CDR3, a first-round RT-PCR used the HTBI primer set. Each CDR3 protein gets one entry after TCRdb re-called the multiplex PCR reads with MiXCR. The profile covers around 520,000 distinct CDR3 sequences, with about 14% appearing a single time and approximately 14% taken by the ten largest. The data were obtained in a study of T cells in Graves' hyperthyroidism and ophthalmopathy. Study summary: The blood sample was taken at first diagnosis, before treatment began.

Every diagnosis used clinical symptoms, serum thyroxine and TRAb, thyroid ultrasound and orbital computed tomography. Sample: blood. This TCR was sampled from a woman in her thirties or forties with Graves' hyperthyroidism.

The CDR3 sequence: CSARDSRTSGRVDEQFF. The CDR3 coding sequence is TGCAGTGCTAGAGATTCCCGGACTAGCGGGAGGGTTGATGAGCAGTTCTTC. V and J are TRBV20-1 and TRBJ2-1, with TRBD2 identical over 15 bases. Unmatched junction bases numbered 8, after V lost 0 bases and J lost 8 bases. The CDR3 totals 17 residues. Germline V lookup: CDR1 DFQATT, CDR2 SNEGSKA (reference sequence).